This entry lists 11 T cell receptor beta chains sequenced from one sample in a study of blood T cell repertoires in COVID-19. Data came from immunoSEQ multiplex PCR; TCRdb stores just in-frame clones and leaves some out. The profile shows about 230,000 clones, over 80% of them singletons. The sequenced material came from peripheral blood. The receptors here all came from a man aged 35 to 55 with acute or convalescent COVID-19.

This chain links TRBV19 with TRBJ1-5; no definite D call. Trimming removed 2 bases from V and 5 bases from J, with 7 bases in between. The CDR3 contains 13 residues. CDR1 is LNHDA and CDR2 is SQIVND in the germline V gene (reference sequence). CDR3 region: CASSIMEDQPQHF. Written as DNA, the CDR3 is TGTGCCAGTAGTATAATGGAGGATCAGCCCCAGCATTTT.

The rearrangement links TRBV7-2 to TRBJ2-7, with 10 positions matching TRBD1. With 5 bases clipped from V and 0 bases from J, the junction kept 13 bases outside the gene matches. The CDR3 spans 18 residues. Germline V gene sequence: CDR1 SGHTA, CDR2 FQGNSA. CDR3: CASSEPLRRDRGSYEQYF. The CDR3 DNA sequence: TGTGCCAGCAGCGAACCTCTTCGCCGGGACAGGGGCTCCTACGAGCAGTACTTC.

This clone was observed once. V and J are TRBV3-1 (or the pseudogene TRBV3-2) and TRBJ1-2; 8 nucleotides match TRBD1. The CDR3 runs 15 residues. Germline V gene data show CDR1 as LGHDT and CDR2 as YNNKEL (reference sequence). Trimming cost V 5 bases and J 3 bases; bases outside gene matches: 8. The DNA for the CDR3 is TGTGCCAGCAGCACTTGGACAGGGCGGGACTATGGCTACACCTTC. The encoded protein is CASSTWTGRDYGYTF.

This clone has a single count. V usage is TRBV4-1 and J usage is TRBJ2-1; 7 bases map to TRBD2. The CDR3 is 15 amino acids. Germline V CDR1 and CDR2: MGHRA, YSYEKL. The junction had 13 bases not matched to a gene; V was cut back by 8 bases and J by 6 bases. The CDR3 reads CASRSGERETNEQFF. CDR3 bases: TGCGCCAGCCGGTCGGGGGAGCGGGAAACCAATGAGCAGTTCTTC.

The J gene is TRBJ1-1, the V gene TRBV18, with a weak D call TRBD1 (5 bases). CDR1 and CDR2 (germline): KGHSH, LQKENI. Deletions cut 5 bases from V and 0 bases from J, with 13 bases between. The CDR3 consists of 15 residues. This chain's CDR3 is CASSTTRQMNTEAFF. The CDR3 DNA sequence: TGTGCCAGCTCAACCACCCGACAGATGAACACTGAAGCTTTCTTT. The complete variable domain, with remaining parts taken from reference TRBV18 and TRBJ1-1, reads NAGVMQNPRHLVRRRGQEARLRCSPMKGHSHVYWYRQLPEEGLKFMVYLQKENIIDESGMPKERFSAEFPKEGPSILRIQQVVRGDSAAYFCASSTTRQMNTEAFFGQGTRLTVV.

V usage is TRBV12-3 or TRBV12-4 and J usage is TRBJ1-4; 8 bases agree with TRBD1. CDR3 length: 13 residues. The junction had 2 bases not matched to a gene; V was cut back by 4 bases and J by 7 bases. CDR3 region: CASSSTGVEKLFF. The CDR3 DNA follows: TGTGCCAGCAGTTCGACAGGGGTTGAAAAACTGTTTTTT.

CDR3 sequence reads: CASSLTSGSPDTQYF. The CDR3 DNA sequence: TGTGCCAGCAGCTTGACTAGCGGGAGTCCAGATACGCAGTATTTT. This chain connects TRBV7-2 to TRBJ2-3; 12 bases match TRBD2. This CDR3 spans 15 amino acids. Germline V gene data show CDR1 as SGHTA and CDR2 as FQGNSA. The ends lost 3 bases at V and 4 bases at J; junction bases unmatched: 2.

Here the CDR3 DNA reads TGTGCCAGTAGTTCCGCCGGAGCTAACTATGGCTACACCTTC. It encodes CASSSAGANYGYTF. J is TRBJ1-2 and V is TRBV19; D is unclear. The CDR3 has 14 residues. V lost 5 bases to trimming and J lost 0 bases, with 10 bases between them. Germline CDR1 is LNHDA and CDR2 is SQIVND (reference sequence).

This clone showed up just a few times. This chain joins TRBV18 and TRBJ2-2; D is uncertain. V gave up 1 base and J gave up 5 bases, with 11 bases separating them. Looked up from germline, CDR1 is KGHSH and CDR2 is LQKENI. The CDR3 runs 15 residues. The CDR3 region has the DNA TGTGCCAGCTCACCACTGACCGCTAGGACCGGGGAGCTGTTTTTT. It is translated as CASSPLTARTGELFF.

The J gene is TRBJ2-7, the V gene TRBV2; TRBD1 matches at 8 bases. In germline, CDR1 is SNHLY, CDR2 FYNNEI. The CDR3 runs to 14 residues. V shed 6 bases, J shed 0 bases, and the junction held 4 bases outside the gene matches. CDR3 nucleotide sequence: TGTGCCAGCAGGAGGGACAGGTCCTCCTACGAGCAGTACTTC. This gives the protein CASRRDRSSYEQYF.

This clone was seen once. Other DNA sequences from this sample encode an identical CDR3 as well. This rearrangement joins TRBV6-5 to TRBJ1-1; 7 bases are a match to TRBD1. Germline V lookup: CDR1 MNHEY, CDR2 SVGAGI. V was pared by 6 bases and J by 4 bases, with 2 bases of the junction left unmatched. CDR3 length: 12 amino acids. CDR3 nucleotides: TGTGCCAGCAGGGGACAGTTCACTGAAGCTTTCTTT. This gives the protein CASRGQFTEAFF.